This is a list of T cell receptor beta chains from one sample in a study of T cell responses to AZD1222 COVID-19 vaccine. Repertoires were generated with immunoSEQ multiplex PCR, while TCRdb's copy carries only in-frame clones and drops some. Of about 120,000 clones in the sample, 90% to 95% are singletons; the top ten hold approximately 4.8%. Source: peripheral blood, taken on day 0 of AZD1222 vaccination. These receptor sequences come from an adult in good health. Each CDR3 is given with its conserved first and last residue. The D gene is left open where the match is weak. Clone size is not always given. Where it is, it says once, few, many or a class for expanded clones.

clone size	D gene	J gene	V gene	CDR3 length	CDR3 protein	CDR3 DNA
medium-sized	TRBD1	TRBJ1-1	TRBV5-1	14	CASSWTTGGTEAFF	TGCGCCAGCAGCTGGACGACAGGGGGAACTGAAGCTTTCTTT
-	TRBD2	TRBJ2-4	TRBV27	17	CASSPRGLADSKNIQYF	TGTGCCAGCAGTCCTCGCGGACTAGCGGATTCCAAAAACATTCAGTACTTC
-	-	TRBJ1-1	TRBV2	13	CASSELRNTEAFF	TGTGCCAGCAGTGAACTCAGGAACACTGAAGCTTTCTTT
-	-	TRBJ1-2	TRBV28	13	CASSPRVSYGYTF	TGTGCCAGCAGTCCCCGGGTTAGCTATGGCTACACCTTC
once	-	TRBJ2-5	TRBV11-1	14	CASRLRLHKETQYF	TGTGCCAGCAGACTCCGGCTCCATAAAGAGACCCAGTACTTC
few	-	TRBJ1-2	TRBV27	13	CASSFQGSDGYTF	TGTGCCAGCAGTTTTCAGGGTAGCGATGGCTACACCTTC
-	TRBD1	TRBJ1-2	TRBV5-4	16	CASSSRGGAGGLGYTF	TGTGCCAGCAGCTCCCGAGGGGGGGCAGGGGGCCTGGGCTACACCTTC
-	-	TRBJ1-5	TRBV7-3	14	CASSLSGSDQPQHF	TGTGCCAGCAGCTTATCAGGGTCTGATCAGCCCCAGCATTTT
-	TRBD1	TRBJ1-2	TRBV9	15	CASRGTGGAGYGYTF	TGTGCCAGCAGGGGGACAGGGGGCGCTGGCTATGGCTACACCTTC
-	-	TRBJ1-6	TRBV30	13	CAWTSTYNSPLHF	TGTGCCTGGACGTCTACCTATAATTCACCCCTCCACTTT
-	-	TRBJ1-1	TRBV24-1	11	CATVANTEAFF	TGTGCCACCGTGGCGAACACTGAAGCTTTCTTT
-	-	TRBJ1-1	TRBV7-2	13	CASSLLVSTEAFF	TGTGCCAGCAGCCTACTGGTCAGCACTGAAGCTTTCTTT
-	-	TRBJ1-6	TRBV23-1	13	CASTNRNNSPLHF	TGCGCCAGCACCAACCGGAATAATTCACCCCTCCACTTT
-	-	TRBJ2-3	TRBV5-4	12	CASSLPGDTQYF	TGTGCCAGCAGCTTGCCCGGGGATACGCAGTATTTT
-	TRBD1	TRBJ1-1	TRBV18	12	CASSSTGGEAFF	TGTGCCAGCTCATCGACAGGGGGCGAAGCTTTCTTT
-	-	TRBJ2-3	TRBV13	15	CASSSVDPPGYTQYF	TGTGCCAGCAGCTCGGTCGATCCCCCCGGTTATACGCAGTATTTT
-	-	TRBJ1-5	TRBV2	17	CASSSTEYRYSNQPQHF	TGTGCCAGCAGTTCGACGGAATACAGGTATAGCAATCAGCCCCAGCATTTT
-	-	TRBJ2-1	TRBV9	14	CASSTSQLQNEQFF	TGTGCCAGCAGCACTTCACAGCTGCAGAATGAGCAGTTCTTC
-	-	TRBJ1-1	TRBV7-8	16	CASSPLRAGTDTEAFF	TGTGCCAGCAGCCCTCTACGGGCGGGTACGGACACTGAAGCTTTCTTT
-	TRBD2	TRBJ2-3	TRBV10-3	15	CAIRPGTSTADTQYF	TGTGCCATCAGACCCGGGACTAGCACCGCAGATACGCAGTATTTT
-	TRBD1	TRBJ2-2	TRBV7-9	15	CASSIWDRDTGELFF	TGTGCCAGCAGCATTTGGGACAGGGACACCGGGGAGCTGTTTTTT
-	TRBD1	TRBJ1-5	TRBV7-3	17	CASSPKSGTGGNQPQHF	TGTGCCAGCAGCCCTAAATCCGGGACAGGAGGGAATCAGCCCCAGCATTTT
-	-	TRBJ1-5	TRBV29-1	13	CSERGRINQPQHF	TGCAGCGAAAGGGGGAGAATCAATCAGCCCCAGCATTTT
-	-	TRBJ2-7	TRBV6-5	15	CASIPGLQHPYEQYF	TGTGCCAGCATTCCCGGGCTTCAACATCCCTACGAGCAGTACTTC
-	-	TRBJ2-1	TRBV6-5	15	CASSYPYGGSNEQFF	TGTGCCAGCAGTTACCCCTATGGAGGGTCCAATGAGCAGTTCTTC
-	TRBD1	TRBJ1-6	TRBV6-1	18	CASSALFIGTAYNSPLHF	TGTGCCAGCAGTGCGCTATTCATTGGGACAGCCTATAATTCACCCCTCCACTTT
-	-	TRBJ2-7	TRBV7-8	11	CASRRGYEQYF	TGTGCCAGCCGCCGGGGGTACGAGCAGTACTTC
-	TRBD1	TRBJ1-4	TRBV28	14	CASTLLGQGEKLFF	TGTGCCAGCACCCTCCTCGGACAGGGTGAAAAACTGTTTTTT
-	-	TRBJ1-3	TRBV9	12	CASSGQGNTIYF	TGTGCCAGCAGCGGCCAGGGGAACACCATATATTTT
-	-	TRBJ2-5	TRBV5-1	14	CASSLGGILRTQYF	TGCGCCAGCAGCTTGGGTGGCATCCTGAGGACCCAGTACTTC
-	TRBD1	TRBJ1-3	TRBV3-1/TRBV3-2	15	CASSHRDREGNTIYF	TGTGCCAGCAGCCATAGGGACAGGGAAGGAAACACCATATATTTT
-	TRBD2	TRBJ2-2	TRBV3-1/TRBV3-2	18	CASSQERRDYIQTGELFF	TGTGCCAGCAGCCAAGAAAGACGGGACTACATACAAACCGGGGAGCTGTTTTTT
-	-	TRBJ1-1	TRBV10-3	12	CAISALATEAFF	TGTGCCATCAGTGCCCTGGCCACTGAAGCTTTCTTT
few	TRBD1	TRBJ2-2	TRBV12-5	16	CASAPGTGDVTGELFF	TGTGCTAGTGCCCCCGGGACAGGGGACGTAACCGGGGAGCTGTTTTTT
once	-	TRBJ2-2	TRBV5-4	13	CASSLVAGGELFF	TGTGCCAGCAGCTTGGTTGCGGGAGGGGAGCTGTTTTTT
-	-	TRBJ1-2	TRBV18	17	CASSPQFRDPGGYGYTF	TGTGCCAGCTCACCACAATTCCGGGACCCTGGGGGTTATGGCTACACCTTC
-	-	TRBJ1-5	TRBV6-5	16	CASSSPGQAGNQPQHF	TGTGCCAGCAGTTCACCGGGACAAGCAGGCAATCAGCCCCAGCATTTT
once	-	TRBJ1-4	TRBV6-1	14	CASSEDQGREKLFF	TGTGCCAGCAGTGAAGATCAGGGTCGAGAAAAACTGTTTTTT
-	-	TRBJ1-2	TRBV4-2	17	CASSQDLGKLPQEGYTF	TGTGCCAGCAGCCAAGATTTGGGCAAGCTTCCCCAGGAGGGCTACACCTTC
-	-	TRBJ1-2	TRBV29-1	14	CSVEVPGSGYGYTF	TGCAGCGTTGAAGTACCAGGGTCGGGATATGGCTACACCTTC
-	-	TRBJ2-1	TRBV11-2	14	CASSLGVSPNEQFF	TGTGCCAGCAGCTTAGGGGTTAGCCCTAATGAGCAGTTCTTC
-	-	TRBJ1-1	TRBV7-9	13	CASSFRYDTEAFF	TGTGCCAGCAGCTTTAGGTACGACACTGAAGCTTTCTTT
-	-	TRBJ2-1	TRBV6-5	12	CASNRQAAEQFF	TGTGCCAGCAACCGTCAGGCAGCTGAGCAGTTCTTC
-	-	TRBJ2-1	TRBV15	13	CATSPRRANEQFF	TGTGCCACCAGCCCCCGGAGGGCAAATGAGCAGTTCTTC
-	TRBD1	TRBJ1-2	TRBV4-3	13	CASSQDSGGNLGF	TGCGCCAGCAGCCAAGATTCAGGGGGCAATCTTGGTTTC
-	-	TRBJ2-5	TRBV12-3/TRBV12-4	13	CASSLVGWETQYF	TGTGCCAGCAGTCTCGTAGGGTGGGAGACCCAGTACTTC
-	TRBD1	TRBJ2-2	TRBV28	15	CAANRDREDTGELFF	TGTGCCGCAAATCGGGACAGGGAAGACACCGGGGAGCTGTTTTTT
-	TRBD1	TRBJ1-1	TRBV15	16	CATSRAGTGPNTEAFF	TGTGCCACCAGCAGAGCGGGGACAGGGCCTAACACTGAAGCTTTCTTT
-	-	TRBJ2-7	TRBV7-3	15	CASSLNRAGSYEQYF	TGTGCCAGCAGCTTAAACAGGGCCGGCTCCTACGAGCAGTACTTC